One sample yielded the 5 T cell receptor beta chains listed below, sequenced in a study of early T cells in non-severe SARS-CoV-2 infection. TCRdb re-called the 5' RACE reads with MiXCR, one entry per CDR3 protein. The repertoire holds 65,000 to 75,000 distinct CDR3 sequences, with around a tenth as singletons. Material: whole blood. The receptors here all came from an adult who was a healthcare worker with PCR-confirmed SARS-CoV-2 infection or an uninfected control (not recorded which).

This clonotype was detected many times. V and J are TRBV5-1 and TRBJ2-3, with 10 positions matching TRBD2. Losses at the gene ends were 0 bases for V and 0 bases for J; bases not matched to a gene: 10. Looked up from germline, CDR1 is SGHRS and CDR2 is YFSETQ. This CDR3 comprises 19 residues. CDR3 sequence reads: CASSLAALAGRRSTDTQYF. The CDR3, as DNA: TGCGCCAGCAGCTTGGCCGCACTAGCGGGGCGAAGGAGCACAGATACGCAGTATTTT.

This clonotype was seen at least ten times. V and J are TRBV10-3 and TRBJ2-5; D is possibly TRBD1 (6 bases). Per germline, CDR1 ENHRY and CDR2 SYGVKD. The V gene lost 4 bases and the J gene lost 5 bases, with 14 bases spanning the gap. The CDR3 is made up of 14 amino acids. The CDR3 nucleotides read TGTGCCATCAGTGGGCCAGGGGCCCGTGAGACCCAGTACTTC. Protein sequence: CAISGPGARETQYF.

V is TRBV9 and J is TRBJ2-5, with D perhaps TRBD1 or TRBD2 (5 bases each). CDR3 length: 14 residues. Germline CDR1 reads SGDLS; CDR2 reads YYNGEE. V was clipped by 0 bases and J by 1 base, with 7 bases between them. The CDR3 here is CASSVGGIQETQYF. The CDR3 nucleotides are TGTGCCAGCAGCGTAGGGGGGATCCAAGAGACCCAGTACTTC.

This clonotype appeared many times. The chain combines TRBV7-3 with TRBJ2-3; D is possibly TRBD1 or TRBD2 (6 bases each). Germline V gives CDR1 SGHTA, CDR2 FQGTGA. This CDR3 comprises 15 residues. V lost 8 bases and J 2 bases, leaving 17 bases between the germline ends. CDR3: CASAEEGGPTDTQYF. Written as DNA, the CDR3 is TGTGCCAGCGCCGAAGAGGGGGGACCCACAGATACGCAGTATTTT.

This clonotype has at least ten counts. The chain uses TRBV3-1 and TRBJ2-7; 7 nucleotides align to TRBD1. Trimming took 0 bases from V and 2 from J; bases not matched to a gene: 4. The CDR3 is made up of 15 amino acids. CDR1 is LGHDT and CDR2 is YNNKEL in the germline V gene (reference sequence). The CDR3 loop is CASSQELGQTYEQYF. CDR3 bases: TGTGCCAGCAGCCAAGAATTGGGACAGACCTACGAGCAGTACTTC.